A selection of T cell receptor beta chains follows, all from one sample in a study of cytomegalovirus exposure and HLA in healthy donors. Sequencing used immunoSEQ multiplex PCR; TCRdb keeps in-frame clones, though not all of them. This sample has 180,000 or so clones; roughly nine tenths occur once, and the top ten carry 6.5% to 7.5%. Sequences were obtained from PBMCs. Source of these receptors: a man in his thirties or forties in good health and CMV-seropositive. Each CDR3 is given with its conserved first and last residue. The D gene is left open where the match is weak. The size field is filled for only some rows; it gives once, few, many or a size class.

j_call cdr3_length clone_size v_call d_call cdr3_nt cdr3_aa
TRBJ1-2 14 . TRBV5-1 TRBD1 TGCGCCAGCAGCCCAAGGGGACAGGGAGATGGCTACACCTTC CASSPRGQGDGYTF
TRBJ1-2 15 . TRBV4-1 . TGCGCCAGCAGCCAAGGGGGGTCGACTAACTATGGCTACACCTTC CASSQGGSTNYGYTF
TRBJ1-1 15 . TRBV5-6 . TGTGCCAGCAGCTTGCGGGGGGGCAGGGGCACTGAAGCTTTCTTT CASSLRGGRGTEAFF
TRBJ2-3 13 . TRBV28 . TGTGCCAGCAGTTTAGAGGTGATCCCAGCGCAGTATTTT CASSLEVIPAQYF
TRBJ2-1 17 . TRBV5-1 . TGCGCCAGCAGCTTGGTTTCTGGCGTCCCTGGGGGGAATGAGCAGTTCTTC CASSLVSGVPGGNEQFF
TRBJ1-2 15 . TRBV6-5 . TGTGCCAGCAGTTACGGAGGGCAGCACGTCTATGGCTACACCTTC CASSYGGQHVYGYTF
TRBJ2-7 18 . TRBV28 TRBD2 TGTGCCAGCAGTTCCACCGGGACTAGCGGGAGGAGGGGGTACGAGCAGTACTTC CASSSTGTSGRRGYEQYF
TRBJ1-1 11 . TRBV30 TRBD1 TGTGCCTGGAGGGACAGGGTCTCAGCTTTCTTT CAWRDRVSAFF
TRBJ1-2 14 . TRBV7-2 . TGTGCCAGCAGCTTAGTACGGGACATAGTGGGCTACACCTTC CASSLVRDIVGYTF
TRBJ2-7 14 . TRBV5-4 . TGTGCCAGCAGCTACCCCGCGAGGAGGGACGAGCAGTACTTC CASSYPARRDEQYF
TRBJ2-4 17 . TRBV5-6 . TGTGCCAGCAGCTTCTGGGGGACCCCGACAATGGAAAACATTCAGTACTTC CASSFWGTPTMENIQYF
TRBJ1-5 14 . TRBV27 . TGTGCCAGCAGTCGATACAGGGGCAATCAGCCCCAGCATTTT CASSRYRGNQPQHF
TRBJ2-4 13 . TRBV10-3 . TGTGCCATCAGTAGCAGGGAGTGGGACATTCAGTACTTC CAISSREWDIQYF
TRBJ2-1 15 . TRBV7-7 . TGTGCTAGCAGCCCCACTGGGGGAGACGCAAATGAGCAGTTCTTC CASSPTGGDANEQFF
TRBJ1-4 14 . TRBV7-2 . TGTGCCAGCAGCTTAAGGGCGGGGAGAGGTGAACTGTTTTTT CASSLRAGRGELFF
TRBJ2-7 16 . TRBV5-6 TRBD2 TGTGCCAGCAGCTTGGGTCTAGCGGGAGTGTACTACGAGCAGTACTTC CASSLGLAGVYYEQYF
TRBJ1-5 14 . TRBV28 . TGTGCCAGCAGTACCCTATGGAGCAATCAGCCCCAGCATTTT CASSTLWSNQPQHF
TRBJ1-2 16 few TRBV7-9 . TGTGCCAGCAGCTTAGAAACCAGGGTTTCAGGCTATGGCTACACCTTC CASSLETRVSGYGYTF
TRBJ1-2 14 . TRBV7-9 . TGTGCCAGCAGCTTAGAGTTGGAATACTATGGCTACACCTTC CASSLELEYYGYTF
TRBJ1-6 15 . TRBV7-8 . TGTGCCAGCAGCACTGTTGGGGGTGTTAATTCACCCCTCCACTTT CASSTVGGVNSPLHF
TRBJ1-1 11 . TRBV6-5 . TGTGCCAGCAGGGTGGACACTGAAGCTTTCTTT CASRVDTEAFF
TRBJ2-7 14 . TRBV13 . TGTGCCAGCAGGGAAACAGGGACGACTTACGAGCAGTACTTC CASRETGTTYEQYF
TRBJ2-5 17 once TRBV5-1 TRBD1 TGCGCCAGCAGCTTCAACGCGGGACAGGTCTCCCAAGAGACCCAGTACTTC CASSFNAGQVSQETQYF
TRBJ2-1 14 . TRBV4-3 . TGCGCCAGCAGCCAAGATTCAGGCGGGGTTGAGCAGTTCTTC CASSQDSGGVEQFF
TRBJ1-1 16 once TRBV7-2 . TGTGCCAGCAGCCCAGAACTCCGGGACCGGGCCCGGCAAGCTTTCTTT CASSPELRDRARQAFF
TRBJ2-7 14 . TRBV9 . TGTGCCAGCAGCGTGGAGGGGGGATCTTACGAGCAGTACTTC CASSVEGGSYEQYF
TRBJ1-5 15 . TRBV5-6 . TGTGCCAGCAGCTTGGCGGGGGGGTTAAATCAGCCCCAGCATTTT CASSLAGGLNQPQHF
TRBJ1-1 14 few TRBV11-2 TRBD1 TGTGCCAGCAGCTCTTCAGGGGGGAGGACTGAAGCTTTCTTT CASSSSGGRTEAFF
TRBJ2-5 18 once TRBV9 TRBD2 TGTGCCAGCAGCGTAGGGGCGGTGGCTAGCGGGATTCGAGAGACCCAGTACTTC CASSVGAVASGIRETQYF
TRBJ2-7 15 . TRBV10-3 TRBD2 TGTGCCATCAGTGAGCAGACTAGCTTCACCTACGAGCAGTACTTC CAISEQTSFTYEQYF